This T cell receptor (beta chain) was documented in a study of T cell clones after liver transplantation. In the study overall: TCRbeta sequencing after a pre-transplant mixed lymphocyte reaction identified graft-donor-reactive clones, later tracked in post-transplant blood.

This clone came up a few times. The repertoire was sequenced with immunoSEQ multiplex PCR; TCRdb's copy has only in-frame clones and lacks some. Of 15,000 to 20,000 clones in the sample, about 84% were seen once. CDR1 MNHNY and CDR2 SVGAGI come from the germline V gene (reference sequence). This CDR3 is built from 13 residues. Trimming shortened V by 2 bases and J by 5 bases, and 9 bases separated the two germline ends. The chain combines TRBV6-6 with TRBJ1-2; D is uncertain. The sample consisted of CD8+ T cells from blood, taken less than 50 months after liver transplant. This sequence was found in a human patient who received a liver transplant. Part of the T cell pool may stem from the graft donor. For the CDR3, the DNA is TGTGCCAGCAGTTACGGTGGTGGTTATGGCTACACCTTC. It translates to CASSYGGGYGYTF.